This is a list of T cell receptor beta chains from one sample in a study of shared clonotypes between healthy human individuals. Repertoires were generated with immunoSEQ multiplex PCR, while TCRdb's copy carries only in-frame clones and drops some. The sample consists of about 680,000 clones, less than 80% of them appearing once. Sequenced: memory CD4+ T cells sorted from blood. These receptors originate from a woman aged 25 to 39 in good health. Each CDR3 is given with its conserved first and last residue. Fields, in order: CDR3 protein, V gene, J gene.

CASKLDVGAYNEQFF	TRBV2	TRBJ2-1
CSVETGQDGGELFF	TRBV29-1	TRBJ2-2
CASSIQTSGNTIYF	TRBV19	TRBJ1-3
CASSFRSDLAEQFF	TRBV7-2	TRBJ2-1
CASSLRLAGSLLFF	TRBV9	TRBJ2-2
CASSVEGPYNEQFF	TRBV9	TRBJ2-1
CASSLATSGRYEQYF	TRBV7-2	NA
CASNPGQGNQPQHF	TRBV28	TRBJ1-5
CASSIGWVGSGANVLTF	TRBV19	TRBJ2-6
CASSSIAGGPYEQYF	TRBV11-2	TRBJ2-7
CTSSQEGPHNEQFF	TRBV1	TRBJ2-1
CASSQHAGQGHEKLFF	TRBV5-1	TRBJ1-4
CASSLPGLSSYEQYF	TRBV5-6	TRBJ2-7
CASSPGGTSPQHF	TRBV18	TRBJ1-5
CASSLDVRTNDF	TRBV7-9	TRBJ1-3
CASSLATSGDYNEQFF	TRBV7-9	TRBJ2-1
CAISEGQGIYEQYF	TRBV10-3	TRBJ2-7
CASSYGTGDAGGYTF	TRBV6-5	TRBJ1-2
CASSYSRDRAYEQYF	TRBV6-5	TRBJ2-7
CASSPQAGRGERNTEAFF	TRBV21-1	TRBJ1-1
CASSFLSSTEAFF	TRBV5-4	TRBJ1-1
CASSLMTGQSNQPQHF	TRBV28	TRBJ1-5
CASSVRGLAGAGSEQFF	TRBV27	TRBJ2-1
CASSYTSGKETQYF	TRBV6-6	TRBJ2-5
CASSPGQWVQDTQYF	TRBV5-4	TRBJ2-3
CASSPGGEYDTQYF	TRBV7-6	TRBJ2-3
CASTQRGGRKPQHF	TRBV6-5	TRBJ1-5
CASSEARTARSNQPQHF	TRBV6-1	TRBJ1-5
CASSLTRGPPYEQYF	TRBV5-6	TRBJ2-7
CASRAASNQPQHF	TRBV28	TRBJ1-5
CASSFPAGLAAPAYEQYF	TRBV28	TRBJ2-7
CASSVTGRGRTNEKLFF	TRBV11-2	TRBJ1-4
CASSPRQGWGEKLFF	TRBV9	TRBJ1-4
CASGTETTNEKLFF	TRBV19	TRBJ1-4
CAISESTSSSYEQYF	TRBV10-3	TRBJ2-7
CATSRGTPGTQYF	TRBV6-1	TRBJ2-5
CASSAGTGNAHQPQHF	TRBV6-1	TRBJ1-5
CASSLKQSYYGYTF	TRBV13	TRBJ1-2
CASLLRGQPQHF	TRBV28	TRBJ1-5
CSAQGQGNTGELFF	TRBV29-1	TRBJ2-2
CASRSTLGQSSYEQYF	TRBV28	TRBJ2-7
CATSRSRSEQYF	TRBV15	TRBJ2-7
CASSPIAGVDGELFF	TRBV5-1	TRBJ2-2
CSVSTNTEAFF	TRBV29-1	TRBJ1-1
CASSLEYMGREQYF	TRBV7-2	TRBJ2-7
CASSQVGRTDTEAFF	TRBV4-1	TRBJ1-1
CASRDNRAGELFF	TRBV10-2	TRBJ2-2
CASIHLRDFPYEQYF	TRBV9	TRBJ2-7
CASSDENSYNEQFF	TRBV25-1	TRBJ2-1
CASSPGGPSSYEQYF	TRBV28	TRBJ2-7
CASSYWPRLTTGELFF	TRBV27	TRBJ2-2